These 26 T cell receptor beta chains came from one sample sequenced in a study of OX40 agonist ivuxolimab in advanced cancers. TCRdb's copy holds only in-frame clones and misses some; the assay was immunoSEQ multiplex PCR. The repertoire has 49,000 or so clones, roughly 89% of them found once; the top ten carry more than 13%. The source material was CD4+ or CD8+ T cells sorted from blood, sampled in a trial of the OX40 agonist ivuxolimab. The receptor set was obtained from an adult with an advanced solid tumor such as melanoma, head and neck, liver or kidney cancer.

CDR3 nucleotides: TGTGCCAGCAGCTTGTCCTCGTACGAGCAGTACTTC. It yields the protein CASSLSSYEQYF. V gene TRBV6-6 combines with J gene TRBJ2-7; D unclear. This CDR3 is built from 12 residues. The V end lost 6 bases, the J end lost 4 bases, and 10 bases lay between the germline ends. Germline loops: CDR1 MNHNY, CDR2 SVGAGI (reference sequence).

The chain has TRBV4-1 and TRBJ2-3; D uncertain. Trimming took off 3 bases at V and 6 bases at J, with 10 bases between the two ends. The germline V gene encodes CDR1 MGHRA and CDR2 YSYEKL. The CDR3 is 13 amino acids. CDR3 sequence: CASSQESWDTQYF. The CDR3 region has the DNA TGCGCCAGCAGCCAGGAATCTTGGGATACGCAGTATTTT.

The rearrangement uses TRBV5-6 and TRBJ2-7, with 10 positions matching TRBD2. CDR3 length: 14 amino acids. Germline V CDR1 and CDR2: SGHDT, YYEEEE. The V gene end was trimmed by 4 bases and the J gene end by 5 bases; junction bases not matched to a gene: 6. As DNA, the CDR3 is TGTGCCAGCAGCGGCCCGGGACTAGCGAACGAGCAGTACTTC. Its protein product is CASSGPGLANEQYF.

This rearrangement joins TRBV6-6 to TRBJ2-3; perhaps D is TRBD1 or TRBD2 (5 bases each). The V gene lost 6 bases and the J gene lost 6 bases, with 16 bases spanning the gap. Germline CDR1 is MNHNY and CDR2 is SVGAGI (reference sequence). The CDR3 is 14 residues long. In DNA form, the CDR3 reads TGTGCCAGCAGACTCCGGGACGCAAGGGATACGCAGTATTTT. The encoded protein is CASRLRDARDTQYF.

This chain links TRBV6-5 with TRBJ1-6; D call uncertain. This CDR3 comprises 15 residues. V gave up 6 bases and J gave up 4 bases, with 13 bases separating them. CDR1 and CDR2 (germline): MNHEY, SVGAGI. The CDR3 loop is CASRAGYGYNSPLHF. CDR3 coding DNA: TGTGCCAGCAGGGCGGGGTACGGATATAATTCACCCCTCCACTTT.

The genes are TRBV7-2 and TRBJ1-6; unclear D gene. The V gene lost 4 bases and the J gene lost 6 bases, with 16 bases spanning the gap. The germline gives CDR1 SGHTA, CDR2 FQGNSA. This CDR3 is 16 amino acids long. The CDR3 bases are TGTGCCAGCAGCTCCAGGCTTGAAACAGTTAATTCACCCCTCCACTTT. This codes for CASSSRLETVNSPLHF.

This chain connects TRBV2 to TRBJ2-7, with a weak D call TRBD2 (8 bases). CDR3 length: 14 amino acids. Germline V CDR1 and CDR2: SNHLY, FYNNEI. V lost 8 bases, J lost 1 base, and 15 bases lay in between. This CDR3 is CASQGGGRSYEQYF. The CDR3 DNA reads as TGTGCCAGCCAAGGGGGCGGGAGGTCCTACGAGCAGTACTTC. The complete variable domain, with remaining parts taken from reference TRBV2 and TRBJ2-7, reads EPEVTQTPSHQVTQMGQEVILRCVPISNHLYFYWYRQILGQKVEFLVSFYNNEISEKSEIFDDQFSVERPDGSNFTLKIRSTKLEDSAMYFCASQGGGRSYEQYFGPGTRLTVT.

The rearrangement uses TRBV11-2 and TRBJ2-5, with TRBD2 matching over 12 bases. J gave up 0 bases and V 5 bases, and 7 bases lay outside the gene matches. Germline V gives CDR1 SGHAT, CDR2 FQNNGV. CDR3 size: 17 residues. CDR3 DNA: TGTGCCAGCAGCACCAGGACTAGCGGGGTGTACCAAGAGACCCAGTACTTC. As protein: CASSTRTSGVYQETQYF.

On this clone: Other DNA sequences in the same sample also yield this CDR3. The V and J genes are TRBV5-1 and TRBJ2-7; perhaps TRBD2 as D (5 bases). CDR1 is SGHRS and CDR2 is YFSETQ in the germline V gene. This CDR3 is built from 14 residues. V lost 1 base to trimming and J lost 0 bases, with 8 bases between them. For the CDR3, the DNA is TGCGCCAGCAGCTTGTCTGGGAGCTCCTACGAGCAGTACTTC. Its protein product is CASSLSGSSYEQYF. Full variable domain (missing parts from reference TRBV5-1 and TRBJ2-7): KAGVTQTPRYLIKTRGQQVTLSCSPISGHRSVSWYQQTPGQGLQFLFEYFSETQRNKGNFPGRFSGRQFSNSRSEMNVSTLELGDSALYLCASSLSGSSYEQYFGPGTRLTVT.

The gene calls are TRBV30 and TRBJ2-1, with TRBD2 matching 7 bases. The CDR3 consists of 13 residues. Germline lookup yields CDR1 GTSNPN and CDR2 SVGIG (reference sequence). V trimming: 2 bases; J trimming: 8 bases; junction bases outside the gene matches: 6. This CDR3 reads CAWSPPGLYEQFF. The CDR3 bases are TGTGCCTGGAGTCCCCCGGGACTATATGAGCAGTTCTTC.

The chain carries TRBV6-5 and TRBJ2-7; the D call may be TRBD1 or TRBD2 (5 bases each). This CDR3 contains 14 residues. In germline, CDR1 is MNHEY, CDR2 SVGAGI. Trimming took 2 bases from V and 5 from J, leaving 13 bases between them. CDR3 region: CASSYTRVGDEQYF. CDR3 DNA: TGTGCCAGCAGTTACACCAGGGTCGGGGACGAGCAGTACTTC.

This sequence joins TRBV30 and TRBJ2-7; 7 bases line up with TRBD2. The germline gives CDR1 GTSNPN, CDR2 SVGIG (reference sequence). After removal of 3 bases from V and 3 bases from J, the junction contained 5 bases not matched to a gene. This CDR3 spans 13 amino acids. This CDR3 is CAWRERGVYEQYF. The CDR3, as DNA: TGTGCCTGGAGGGAACGGGGGGTCTACGAGCAGTACTTC.

Remarks on this clone: One end of the junction varies from germline; a read error may be responsible. The rearrangement joins TRBV29-1 to TRBJ2-3, with D possibly TRBD2 on 5 matching bases. CDR3 length equals 12 residues. CDR1 and CDR2 (germline): SQVTM, ANQGSEA. CDR3 residues: CSGERAAETQYF. The CDR3, as DNA: TGCAGCGGCGAGAGGGCCGCAGAGACGCAGTATTTT.

The gene calls are TRBV6-5 and TRBJ2-2, with 12 bases fitting TRBD1. The germline V gene encodes CDR1 MNHEY and CDR2 SVGAGI. With 8 bases clipped from V and 7 bases from J, the junction kept 2 bases outside the gene matches. The CDR3 length is 13 residues. CDR3 protein: CASRDRGRGELFF. Written as DNA, the CDR3 is TGTGCCAGCCGGGACAGGGGGCGCGGGGAGCTGTTTTTT.

This chain uses TRBV6-5 with TRBJ2-3, with D tentatively TRBD1 (6 bases). V lost 6 bases and J 2 bases, leaving 15 bases between the germline ends. Germline loops: CDR1 MNHEY, CDR2 SVGAGI. The CDR3 consists of 15 residues. The CDR3: CASRKSDRNTDTQYF. The DNA for the CDR3 is TGTGCCAGCAGGAAATCGGACAGAAACACAGATACGCAGTATTTT.

V usage is TRBV28 and J usage is TRBJ2-1, with D possibly TRBD2 on 6 matching bases. This CDR3 contains 16 residues. Germline V gene lookup returns CDR1 MDHEN and CDR2 SYDVKM. The V end lost 1 base, the J end lost 0 bases, and 10 bases lay between the germline ends. The CDR3 sequence: CASSLFQGGSYNEQFF. The CDR3 coding sequence is TGTGCCAGCAGTTTATTTCAGGGAGGCTCCTACAATGAGCAGTTCTTC.

V usage is TRBV5-6 and J usage is TRBJ1-2; D ambiguous. The CDR3 runs to 13 residues. From germline, CDR1 is SGHDT and CDR2 YYEEEE. Between the trimmed V and J ends, which lost 0 bases and 7 bases, there was a span of 10 bases. The chain's CDR3 is CASSLGRMGGYTF. CDR3 nucleotide sequence: TGTGCCAGCAGCTTGGGCAGGATGGGTGGCTACACCTTC.

The CDR3 is CASSPSSLAKNIQYF. The DNA for the CDR3 is TGTGCCAGCAGCCCCAGTTCCCTTGCCAAAAACATTCAGTACTTC. The chain uses TRBV27 and TRBJ2-4; D gene unclear. This CDR3 is 15 amino acids long. V lost 6 bases and J 1 base, leaving 13 bases between the germline ends. Germline assignment: CDR1 MNHEY and CDR2 SMNVEV (reference sequence).

V is TRBV19 and J is TRBJ1-1; 9 nucleotides match TRBD1. CDR1 and CDR2 (germline): LNHDA, SQIVND (reference sequence). The CDR3 sequence is 19 residues long. Unmatched junction bases numbered 13, after V lost 2 bases and J lost 0 bases. The CDR3 region is CASSIWGQGRGSVNTEAFF. DNA of the CDR3: TGTGCCAGTAGTATATGGGGACAGGGCAGGGGGTCGGTGAACACTGAAGCTTTCTTT. Full variable domain (outside the CDR3, taken from reference TRBV19 and TRBJ1-1): DGGITQSPKYLFRKEGQNVTLSCEQNLNHDAMYWYRQDPGQGLRLIYYSQIVNDFQKGDIAEGYSVSREKKESFPLTVTSAQKNPTAFYLCASSIWGQGRGSVNTEAFFGQGTRLTVV.

The V and J genes are TRBV28 and TRBJ2-1; TRBD2 matches 11 bases. The germline V gene has CDR1 MDHEN and CDR2 SYDVKM. The CDR3 is made up of 15 amino acids. V dropped 5 bases and J dropped 4; count of bases not matched to a gene: 4. The CDR3 DNA sequence: TGTGCCAGCAGTCCGGGGACTAGCGGATACAATGAGCAGTTCTTC. Translated, it gives CASSPGTSGYNEQFF.

The chain recombines TRBV28 with TRBJ1-5; D is ambiguous. In germline, CDR1 is MDHEN, CDR2 SYDVKM. V dropped 3 bases and J dropped 6 bases, with 12 bases sitting between them. CDR3 size: 14 residues. CDR3 coding DNA: TGTGCCAGCAGTTTTATAATGGGATCTCAGCCCCAGCATTTT. Protein product: CASSFIMGSQPQHF.

J is TRBJ2-2 and V is TRBV28; tentatively, D is TRBD1 (6 bases). The V gene lost 1 base and the J gene lost 5 bases, with 14 bases spanning the gap. The germline V gene has CDR1 MDHEN and CDR2 SYDVKM. The CDR3 loop spans 16 amino acids. The CDR3 DNA is TGTGCCAGCAGTTTATCCCGGGACACTAAAACCGGGGAGCTGTTTTTT. As protein: CASSLSRDTKTGELFF. The whole variable domain, remainder taken from reference TRBV28 and TRBJ2-2, is DVKVTQSSRYLVKRTGEKVFLECVQDMDHENMFWYRQDPGLGLRLIYFSYDVKMKEKGDIPEGYSVSREKKERFSLILESASTNQTSMYLCASSLSRDTKTGELFFGEGSRLTVL.

J is TRBJ2-1 and V is TRBV28; D not resolved. The ends were cut back, 4 bases at V and 0 bases at J, with 13 bases in the middle. In germline, CDR1 is MDHEN, CDR2 SYDVKM. The CDR3 is 16 residues long. The CDR3 loop is CASSSPTAVSYNEQFF. The CDR3 DNA follows: TGTGCCAGCAGTTCTCCCACTGCCGTCTCCTACAATGAGCAGTTCTTC.

CDR3 residues: CASSAGNGRGREQYF. CDR3 DNA: TGTGCCAGCAGTGCTGGGAACGGCAGGGGGCGCGAGCAGTACTTC. The chain joins TRBV6-5 to TRBJ2-7; 8 nucleotides match TRBD1. V was clipped by 5 bases and J by 6 bases; unmatched bases: 12. This CDR3 spans 15 amino acids. Per germline, CDR1 MNHEY and CDR2 SVGAGI.

In its sample, this clone was seen a few times. The chain links TRBV4-1 to TRBJ2-1; D is unresolved. The CDR3 is 16 amino acids. V lost 0 bases and J 10 bases, leaving 19 bases between the germline ends. Germline lookup yields CDR1 MGHRA and CDR2 YSYEKL. This CDR3 reads CASSQDRVRSSGEQFF. CDR3 sequence (DNA): TGCGCCAGCAGCCAAGATCGGGTGCGGTCCTCCGGAGAGCAGTTCTTC.

V usage is TRBV5-4 and J usage is TRBJ2-7, with 8 bases that match TRBD2. CDR1 is SGHNT and CDR2 is YYREEE in the germline V gene (reference sequence). The CDR3 consists of 15 residues. Trimming at V came to 3 bases and at J to 4 bases, leaving 9 bases not matched to a gene. The DNA for the CDR3 is TGTGCCAGCAGCTCCCTCCGGGAGGGCAAGTACGAGCAGTACTTC. Translation: CASSSLREGKYEQYF.